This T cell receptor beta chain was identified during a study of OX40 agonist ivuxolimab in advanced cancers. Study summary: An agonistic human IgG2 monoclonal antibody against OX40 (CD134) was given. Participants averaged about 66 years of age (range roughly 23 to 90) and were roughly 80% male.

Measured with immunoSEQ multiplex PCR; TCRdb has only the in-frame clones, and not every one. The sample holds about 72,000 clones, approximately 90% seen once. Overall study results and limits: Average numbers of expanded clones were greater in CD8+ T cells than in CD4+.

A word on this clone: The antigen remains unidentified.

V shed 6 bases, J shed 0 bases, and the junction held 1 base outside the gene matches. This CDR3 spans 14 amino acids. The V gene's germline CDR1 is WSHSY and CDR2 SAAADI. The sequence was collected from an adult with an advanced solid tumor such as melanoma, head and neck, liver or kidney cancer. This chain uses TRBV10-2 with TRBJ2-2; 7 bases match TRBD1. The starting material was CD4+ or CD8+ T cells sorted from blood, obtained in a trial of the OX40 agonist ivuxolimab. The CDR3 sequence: CASRQGTNTGELFF. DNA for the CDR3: TGCGCCAGCAGACAGGGGACGAACACCGGGGAGCTGTTTTTT.